A selection of T cell receptor beta chains follows, all from one sample in a study of molecular identifiers for immune sequencing clone quantification. Each CDR3 protein gets one entry after TCRdb re-called the PCR reads with MiXCR. The table lists 600,000 to 650,000 distinct CDR3 sequences, about 20% of them singletons, with roughly 0.83% in the top ten. Sequencing was carried out using naive CD8+ T cells from blood, with Jurkat cell RNA spiked in. The receptors come from a human donor in good health. Some libraries in this study had Jurkat cell RNA spiked in. CDR3s include the opening cysteine and the closing phenylalanine or tryptophan. D genes are given only for firm matches. Clone size is not always given. Where it is, it says once, few, many or a class for expanded clones.

>.|TRBV6-1|.|13|TRBJ2-7
TGTGCCAGCAGGATCGGGAGTAGCTACGAGCAGTACTTC
CASRIGSSYEQYF
>.|TRBV12-3/TRBV12-4|.|14|TRBJ2-2
TGTGCCAGCAGTCGGGACTTCTACACCGGGGAGCTGTTTTTT
CASSRDFYTGELFF
>TRBD2|TRBV12-3/TRBV12-4|.|15|TRBJ2-3
TGTGCCAGCAGTTTAGGGACTAGTGCTTCGGATACGCAGTATTTT
CASSLGTSASDTQYF
>.|TRBV13|many|15|TRBJ2-1
TGTGCCAGCAGCTGGCCCGGCGACTCCTACAATGAGCAGTTCTTC
CASSWPGDSYNEQFF
>.|TRBV7-9|many|14|TRBJ2-7
TGTGCCAGCAGCACCCGGGGACTCCTCTACGAGCAGTACTTC
CASSTRGLLYEQYF
>.|TRBV28|many|13|TRBJ1-2
TGTGCCAGCAGTTTAATCGGCAGGGGATTGTACACCTTC
CASSLIGRGLYTF
>.|TRBV3-1|many|16|TRBJ2-2
TGTGCCAGCAGCCAAGATCCCCTTCTAGGCACCGGGGAGCTGTTTTTT
CASSQDPLLGTGELFF
>TRBD1|TRBV6-5|.|14|TRBJ1-5
TGTGCCAGCGGCCCAGGGGGCGGGAATCAGCCCCAGCATTTT
CASGPGGGNQPQHF
>.|TRBV30|.|11|TRBJ2-7
TGTGCCTGGAGCGAGGCTTTCGAGCAGTACTTC
CAWSEAFEQYF
>.|TRBV28|many|14|TRBJ2-4
TGTGCCAGCAGTTTATCCGGGGCGCGAAACATTCAGTACTTC
CASSLSGARNIQYF
>.|TRBV29-1|many|13|TRBJ1-2
TGCAGCGTTGAGGGACAAACTAACTATGGCTACACCTTC
CSVEGQTNYGYTF
>.|TRBV4-1|many|14|TRBJ2-7
TGCGCCAGCAGCCCATCCAGGGGATACTACGAGCAGTACTTC
CASSPSRGYYEQYF
>.|TRBV28|many|12|TRBJ2-5
TGTGCCAGCAGTTTAGGGGCCGGGACCCAGTACTTC
CASSLGAGTQYF
>.|TRBV4-3|many|15|TRBJ2-7
TGCGCCAGCAGCCAAGAGATCGGCAGGTCCTACGAGCAGTACTTC
CASSQEIGRSYEQYF
>.|TRBV12-5|.|15|TRBJ2-7
TGTGCTAGTGGTTTGGTAGGTGGCAGCCCCTACGAGCAGTACTTC
CASGLVGGSPYEQYF
>TRBD2|TRBV6-5|many|18|TRBJ2-2
TGTGCCAGCAGTTACTTGACTAGCGGCTTATCGAACACCGGGGAGCTGTTTTTT
CASSYLTSGLSNTGELFF
>.|TRBV4-3|.|16|TRBJ2-1
TGCGCCAGCAGCCAAGATTGGGGAGAAATGAGAAATGAGCAGTTCTTC
CASSQDWGEMRNEQFF
>.|TRBV20-1|many|15|TRBJ2-1
TGCAGTGCTAGAAGTGGAGGGGCCCCCTACAATGAGCAGTTCTTC
CSARSGGAPYNEQFF
>.|TRBV19|many|15|TRBJ1-1
TGTGCCAGTAACCCGATGGGTCGGGCGAACACTGAAGCTTTCTTT
CASNPMGRANTEAFF
>.|TRBV10-2|many|15|TRBJ1-2
TGCGCCAGCAGTGAGTCGTGGGGGCTGTACTATGGCTACACCTTC
CASSESWGLYYGYTF
>.|TRBV7-2|once|15|TRBJ1-1
TGTGCCAGCATGCCAATACAGAGCCTGTACACTGAAGCTTTCTTT
CASMPIQSLYTEAFF
>TRBD1|TRBV20-1|.|12|TRBJ2-1
TGCAGTGCTAGGTGGGACAGCTCTTCCTCCTTCTTC
CSARWDSSSSFF
>.|TRBV19|many|14|TRBJ2-2
TGTGCCAGTGGCGGGCTTTCGTCGGCCGGGGAGCTGTTTTTT
CASGGLSSAGELFF
>.|TRBV30|many|11|TRBJ2-2
TGTGCCTGGGCAGACACCGGGGAGCTGTTTTTT
CAWADTGELFF
>.|TRBV7-9|many|15|TRBJ2-6
TGTGCCAGCAGCGCCCCTCATTCTGGGGCCAACGTCCTGACTTTC
CASSAPHSGANVLTF
>TRBD2|TRBV6-2/TRBV6-3|many|16|TRBJ2-3
TGTGCCAGCAGTTACCCTGGCGGGAGGGGCACAGATACGCAGTATTTT
CASSYPGGRGTDTQYF
>.|TRBV20-1|.|16|TRBJ2-3
TGCAGTGCTAGAGGCGGGCCGATGAGCCCCACAGATACGCAGTATTTT
CSARGGPMSPTDTQYF
>.|TRBV11-2|many|16|TRBJ2-7
TGTGCCAGCAGCCCGTCCAGGACGGCGCCCTCGTACGAGCAGTACTTC
CASSPSRTAPSYEQYF
>.|TRBV1|few|15|TRBJ2-7
TGCACCAGCAGCCTTCCCGACAGGGGTAGGTACGAGCAGTACTTC
CTSSLPDRGRYEQYF
>TRBD2|TRBV7-9|many|16|TRBJ2-7
TGTGCCAGCAGCTTAGAGGCTGGGGCGGGAGCCCACGAGCAGTACTTC
CASSLEAGAGAHEQYF
>TRBD1|TRBV12-3/TRBV12-4|many|12|TRBJ2-1
TGTGCCAGCAGTCTCCCGGGACAGGGAAAGTTCTTC
CASSLPGQGKFF
>TRBD2|TRBV6-6|many|17|TRBJ2-3
TGTGCCAGCAGCCCGAGACTAGCGGGAGGTTTGGCAGATACGCAGTATTTT
CASSPRLAGGLADTQYF
>TRBD1|TRBV10-3|many|12|TRBJ1-1
TGTGCCACACAACAGGGGGGCCTTGAAGCTTTCTTT
CATQQGGLEAFF
>TRBD2|TRBV4-1|many|17|TRBJ2-7
TGCGCCAGCAGCCATGCTGTGACCGGGACTAGCGGGTACGAGCAGTACTTC
CASSHAVTGTSGYEQYF
>TRBD1|TRBV20-1|.|16|TRBJ2-2
TGCAGTGCTAGAGATAGCAGGGGGCGAAACACCGGGGAGCTGTCTTTT
CSARDSRGRNTGELSF
>.|TRBV18|few|15|TRBJ1-1
TGTGCCAGCTCACCAGTCGACTTACCCCACACTGAAGCTTTCTTT
CASSPVDLPHTEAFF
>TRBD1|TRBV6-2/TRBV6-3|.|23|TRBJ1-5
TGTGCCAGCAGTTACTCCGGGCTGTTTTCGGGACAGGGCGCAACTTTGAGCAATCAGCCCCAGCATTTT
CASSYSGLFSGQGATLSNQPQHF
>.|TRBV2|many|16|TRBJ1-5
TGTGCCAGCAGTGAGTCCCTGTCCTACCAGCATCAGCCCCAGCATTTT
CASSESLSYQHQPQHF
>.|TRBV7-9|few|14|TRBJ1-2
TGTGCCAGCAGCCCCTCAGGAAATAACTATGGCTACACCTTC
CASSPSGNNYGYTF
>.|TRBV19|few|16|TRBJ2-3
TGTGCCAGTAGTATAGCGGGGGCGGTGAGCACAGATACGCAGTATTTT
CASSIAGAVSTDTQYF
>.|TRBV6-5|many|12|TRBJ2-2
TGTGCCAGCAGAACAGGGCTCGGGGAGCTGTTTTTT
CASRTGLGELFF
>.|TRBV27|.|15|TRBJ2-1
TGTGCCAGCAAGTGGCGGGGTGGGTCCTACAATGGGCAGTTCTTC
CASKWRGGSYNGQFF
>TRBD2|TRBV5-1|few|17|TRBJ2-2
TGCGCCAGCAGCTTGGTGGTAGCGGGAGTTGATACCGGGGAGCTGTTTTTT
CASSLVVAGVDTGELFF
>.|TRBV27|.|14|TRBJ1-1
TGTGCCAGCAGCTCCCTTAACATGAACACTGAAGCTTTCTTT
CASSSLNMNTEAFF
>TRBD2|TRBV20-1|few|15|TRBJ2-5
TGCAGTGCTAGCCAGCCGGGACTAGCGGGGGAGACCCAGTACTTC
CSASQPGLAGETQYF
>.|TRBV7-2|many|15|TRBJ1-5
TGTGCCAGCAGCATCGGGGGCTCAGGATTCCAGCCCCAGCATTTT
CASSIGGSGFQPQHF
>.|TRBV6-5|.|15|TRBJ1-5
TGTGCCAGCAGCCAAGGGTATGGGGGAGGTCAGCCCCAGCATTTT
CASSQGYGGGQPQHF
>.|TRBV15|.|17|TRBJ2-2
TGTGCCACCAGCAGAGGTAGGATAGCCATGAACACCGGGGAGCTGTTTTTT
CATSRGRIAMNTGELFF